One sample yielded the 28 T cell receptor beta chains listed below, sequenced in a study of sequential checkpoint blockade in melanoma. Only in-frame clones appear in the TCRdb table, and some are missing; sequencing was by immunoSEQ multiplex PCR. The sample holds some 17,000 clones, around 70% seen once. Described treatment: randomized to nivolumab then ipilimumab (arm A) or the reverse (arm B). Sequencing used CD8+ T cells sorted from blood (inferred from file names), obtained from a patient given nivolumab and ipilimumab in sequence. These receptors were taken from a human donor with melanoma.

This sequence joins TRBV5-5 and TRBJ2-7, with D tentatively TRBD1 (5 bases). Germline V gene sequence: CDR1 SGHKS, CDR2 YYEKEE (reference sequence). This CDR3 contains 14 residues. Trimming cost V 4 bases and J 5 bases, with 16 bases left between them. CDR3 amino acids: CASSTTDPLNEQYF. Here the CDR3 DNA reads TGTGCCAGCAGCACGACAGATCCCCTTAACGAGCAGTACTTC.

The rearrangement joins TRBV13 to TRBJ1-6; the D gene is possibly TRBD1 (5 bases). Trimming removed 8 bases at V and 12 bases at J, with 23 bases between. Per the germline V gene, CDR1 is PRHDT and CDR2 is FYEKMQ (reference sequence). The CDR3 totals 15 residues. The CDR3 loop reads CASQGRADPHKPLHF. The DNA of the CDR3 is TGTGCCAGCCAGGGCAGGGCCGACCCGCACAAACCCCTCCACTTT. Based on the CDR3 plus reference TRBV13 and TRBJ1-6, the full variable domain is AAGVIQSPRHLIKEKRETATLKCYPIPRHDTVYWYQQGPGQDPQFLISFYEKMQSDKGSIPDRFSAQQFSDYHSELNMSSLELGDSALYFCASQGRADPHKPLHFGNGTRLTVT.

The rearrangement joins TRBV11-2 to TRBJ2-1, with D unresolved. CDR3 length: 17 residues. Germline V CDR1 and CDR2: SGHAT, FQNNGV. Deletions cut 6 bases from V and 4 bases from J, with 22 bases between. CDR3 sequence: CASSKSSFRYGYNEQFF. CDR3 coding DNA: TGTGCCAGCAGTAAATCTTCTTTTAGGTACGGGTACAATGAGCAGTTCTTC.

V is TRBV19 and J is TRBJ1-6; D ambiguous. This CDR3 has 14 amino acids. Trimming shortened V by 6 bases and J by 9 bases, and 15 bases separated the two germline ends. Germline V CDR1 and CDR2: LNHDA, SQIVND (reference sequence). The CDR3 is CASSQFGEASPLHF. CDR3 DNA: TGTGCCAGTAGCCAGTTCGGGGAGGCTTCACCCCTCCACTTT. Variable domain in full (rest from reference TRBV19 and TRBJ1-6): DGGITQSPKYLFRKEGQNVTLSCEQNLNHDAMYWYRQDPGQGLRLIYYSQIVNDFQKGDIAEGYSVSREKKESFPLTVTSAQKNPTAFYLCASSQFGEASPLHFGNGTRLTVT.

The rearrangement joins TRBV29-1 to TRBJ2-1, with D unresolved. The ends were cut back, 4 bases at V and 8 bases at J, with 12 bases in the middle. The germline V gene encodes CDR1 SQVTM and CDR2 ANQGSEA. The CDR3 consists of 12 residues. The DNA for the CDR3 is TGCAGCGTTGTATCTTTAGTCGATGAGCAGTTCTTC. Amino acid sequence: CSVVSLVDEQFF.

The CDR3 loop is CASSLNRGRETQYF. Written as DNA, the CDR3 is TGTGCCAGCAGCCTAAACAGGGGGCGTGAGACCCAGTACTTC. V usage is TRBV28 and J usage is TRBJ2-5, with 9 bases matching TRBD1. In germline, CDR1 is MDHEN, CDR2 SYDVKM. Germline trimming cut 6 bases from V and 5 bases from J; bases unmatched to any gene: 7. The CDR3 is 14 residues long.

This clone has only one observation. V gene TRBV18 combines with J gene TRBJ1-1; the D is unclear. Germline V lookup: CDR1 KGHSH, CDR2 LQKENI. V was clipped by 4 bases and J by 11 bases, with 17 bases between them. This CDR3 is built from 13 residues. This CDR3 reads CASSQSPGEEAFF. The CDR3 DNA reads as TGTGCCAGCTCACAGTCCCCTGGGGAGGAGGCTTTCTTT.

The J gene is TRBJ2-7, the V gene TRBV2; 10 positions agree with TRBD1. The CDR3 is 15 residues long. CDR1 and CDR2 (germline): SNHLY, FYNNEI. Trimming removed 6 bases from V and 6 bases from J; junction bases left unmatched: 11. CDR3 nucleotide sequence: TGTGCCAGCAGGGACCCGGGACAGGGGTTTGTCGAGCAGTACTTC. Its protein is CASRDPGQGFVEQYF.

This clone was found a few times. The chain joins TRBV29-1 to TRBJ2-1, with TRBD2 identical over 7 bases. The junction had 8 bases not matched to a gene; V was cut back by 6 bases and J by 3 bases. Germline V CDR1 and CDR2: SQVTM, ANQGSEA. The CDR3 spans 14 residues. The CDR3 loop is CSVLWSGDYNEQFF. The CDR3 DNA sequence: TGCAGCGTCCTATGGAGCGGGGACTACAATGAGCAGTTCTTC.

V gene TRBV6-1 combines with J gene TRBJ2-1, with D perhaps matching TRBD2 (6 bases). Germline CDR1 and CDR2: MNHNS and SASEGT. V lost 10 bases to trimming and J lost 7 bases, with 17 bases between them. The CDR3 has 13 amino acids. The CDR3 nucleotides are TGTGCCACCTCGATGGAGGGTCATAATGAGCAGTTCTTC. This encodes CATSMEGHNEQFF.

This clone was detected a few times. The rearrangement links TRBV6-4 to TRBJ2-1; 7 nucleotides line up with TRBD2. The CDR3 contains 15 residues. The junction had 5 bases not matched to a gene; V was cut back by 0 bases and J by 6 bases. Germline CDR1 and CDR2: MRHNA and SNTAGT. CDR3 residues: CASSDSGGGLNEQFF. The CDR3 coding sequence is TGTGCCAGCAGTGACTCGGGGGGGGGTCTCAATGAGCAGTTCTTC.

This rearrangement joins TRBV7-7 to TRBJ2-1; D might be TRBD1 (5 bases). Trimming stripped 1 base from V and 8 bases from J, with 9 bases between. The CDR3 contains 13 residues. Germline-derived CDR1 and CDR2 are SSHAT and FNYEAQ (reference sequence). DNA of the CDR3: TGTGCCAGCAGCTTAGGGGCAGGGTATGAGCAGTTCTTC. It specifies CASSLGAGYEQFF. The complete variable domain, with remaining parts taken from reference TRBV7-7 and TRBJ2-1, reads GAGVSQSPRYKVTKRGQDVTLRCDPISSHATLYWYQQALGQGPEFLTYFNYEAQPDKSGLPSDRFSAERPEGSISTLTIQRTEQRDSAMYRCASSLGAGYEQFFGPGTRLTVL.

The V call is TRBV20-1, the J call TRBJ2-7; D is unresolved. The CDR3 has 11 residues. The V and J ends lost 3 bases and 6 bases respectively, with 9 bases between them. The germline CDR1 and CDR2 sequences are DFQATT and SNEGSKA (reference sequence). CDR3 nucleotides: TGCAGTGCTAGTTCCATGTTCGAGCAGTACTTC. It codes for CSASSMFEQYF.

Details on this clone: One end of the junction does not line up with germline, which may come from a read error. Written as DNA, the CDR3 is TGTGCCAGCAGGGAAGTGACAGGGGGTTATGAAAAACTGTTTTTT. It codes for CASREVTGGYEKLFF. The V and J genes are TRBV6-1 and TRBJ1-4, with 9 positions matching TRBD1. This CDR3 is 15 amino acids long. CDR1 is MNHNS and CDR2 is SASEGT in the germline V gene.

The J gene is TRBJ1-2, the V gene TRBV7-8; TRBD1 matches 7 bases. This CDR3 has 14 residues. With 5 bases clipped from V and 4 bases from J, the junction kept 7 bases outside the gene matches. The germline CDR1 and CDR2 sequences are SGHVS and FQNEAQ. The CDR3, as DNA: TGTGCCAGCAGCCACAGGGGATGGGTCTATGGCTACACCTTC. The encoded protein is CASSHRGWVYGYTF. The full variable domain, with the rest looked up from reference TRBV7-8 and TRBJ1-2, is GAGVSQSPRYKVAKRGQDVALRCDPISGHVSLFWYQQALGQGPEFLTYFQNEAQLDKSGLPSDRFFAERPEGSVSTLKIQRTQQEDSAVYLCASSHRGWVYGYTFGSGTRLTVV.

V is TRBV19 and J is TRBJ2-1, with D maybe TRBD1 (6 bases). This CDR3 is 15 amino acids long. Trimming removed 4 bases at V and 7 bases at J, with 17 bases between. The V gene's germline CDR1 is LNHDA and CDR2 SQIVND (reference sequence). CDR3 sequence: CASSTPGTGRNEQFF. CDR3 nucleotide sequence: TGTGCCAGTAGTACCCCAGGAACAGGGCGAAATGAGCAGTTCTTC. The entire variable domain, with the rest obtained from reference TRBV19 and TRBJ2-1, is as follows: DGGITQSPKYLFRKEGQNVTLSCEQNLNHDAMYWYRQDPGQGLRLIYYSQIVNDFQKGDIAEGYSVSREKKESFPLTVTSAQKNPTAFYLCASSTPGTGRNEQFFGPGTRLTVL.

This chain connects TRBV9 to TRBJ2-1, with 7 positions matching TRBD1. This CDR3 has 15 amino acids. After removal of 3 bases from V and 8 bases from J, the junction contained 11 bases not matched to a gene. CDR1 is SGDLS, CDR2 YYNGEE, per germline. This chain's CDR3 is CASSGETGSIDEQFF. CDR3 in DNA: TGTGCCAGCAGCGGAGAGACAGGGAGTATCGATGAGCAGTTCTTC.

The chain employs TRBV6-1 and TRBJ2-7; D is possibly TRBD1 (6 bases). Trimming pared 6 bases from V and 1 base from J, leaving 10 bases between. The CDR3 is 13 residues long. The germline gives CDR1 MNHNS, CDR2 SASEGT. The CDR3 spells CASRGGTSYEQYF. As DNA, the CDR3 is TGTGCCAGCAGAGGGGGTACTTCCTACGAGCAGTACTTC.

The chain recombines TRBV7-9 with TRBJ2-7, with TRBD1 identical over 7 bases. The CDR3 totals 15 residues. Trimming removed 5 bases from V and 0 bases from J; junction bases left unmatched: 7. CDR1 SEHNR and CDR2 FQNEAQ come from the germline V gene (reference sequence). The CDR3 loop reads CASSQGQARSYEQYF. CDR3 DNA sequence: TGTGCCAGCAGCCAAGGACAGGCACGCTCCTACGAGCAGTACTTC. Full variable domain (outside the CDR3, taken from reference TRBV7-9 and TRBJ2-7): DTGVSQNPRHKITKRGQNVTFRCDPISEHNRLYWYRQTLGQGPEFLTYFQNEAQLEKSRLLSDRFSAERPKGSFSTLEIQRTEQGDSAMYLCASSQGQARSYEQYFGPGTRLTVT.

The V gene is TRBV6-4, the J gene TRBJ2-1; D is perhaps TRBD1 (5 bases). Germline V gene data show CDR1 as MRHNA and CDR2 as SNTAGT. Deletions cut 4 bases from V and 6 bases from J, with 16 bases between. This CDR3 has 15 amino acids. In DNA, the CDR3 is TGTGCCAGCAGTGGGGGTTCCGACAGTTTCAATGAGCAGTTCTTC. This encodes CASSGGSDSFNEQFF.

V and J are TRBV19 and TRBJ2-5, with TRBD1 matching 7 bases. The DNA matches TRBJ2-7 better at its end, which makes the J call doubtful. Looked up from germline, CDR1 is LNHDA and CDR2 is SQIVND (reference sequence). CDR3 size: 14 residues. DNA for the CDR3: TGTGCCAGTAGTAACGGGGACAGAGCCTACGAGCAGTACTTC. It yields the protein CASSNGDRAYEQYF.

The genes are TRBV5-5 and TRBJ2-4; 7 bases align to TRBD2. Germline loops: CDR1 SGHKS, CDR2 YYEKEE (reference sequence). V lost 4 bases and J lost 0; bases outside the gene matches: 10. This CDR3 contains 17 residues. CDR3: CASSPTAGDVAKNIQYF. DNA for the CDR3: TGTGCCAGCAGCCCAACGGCGGGGGACGTAGCCAAAAACATTCAGTACTTC. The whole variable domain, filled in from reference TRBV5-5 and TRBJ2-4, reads DAGVTQSPTHLIKTRGQQVTLRCSPISGHKSVSWYQQVLGQGPQFIFQYYEKEERGRGNFPDRFSARQFPNYSSELNVNALLLGDSALYLCASSPTAGDVAKNIQYFGAGTRLSVL.

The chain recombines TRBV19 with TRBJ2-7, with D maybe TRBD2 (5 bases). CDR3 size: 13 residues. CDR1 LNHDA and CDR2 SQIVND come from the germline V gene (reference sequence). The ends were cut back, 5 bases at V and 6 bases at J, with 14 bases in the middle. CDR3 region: CASSPGLALEQYF. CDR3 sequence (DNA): TGTGCCAGTAGTCCGGGGTTAGCCCTCGAGCAGTACTTC.

The CDR3 bases are TGTGCCAGCAGCGGACGAGGACAGGGGGCTTTGTACGAGCAGTACTTC. Translating it yields CASSGRGQGALYEQYF. The V call is TRBV13, the J call TRBJ2-7; 11 positions match TRBD1. The germline V gene encodes CDR1 PRHDT and CDR2 FYEKMQ (reference sequence). With V trimmed by 5 bases and J by 4 bases, 10 bases remained unmatched. The CDR3 totals 16 residues.

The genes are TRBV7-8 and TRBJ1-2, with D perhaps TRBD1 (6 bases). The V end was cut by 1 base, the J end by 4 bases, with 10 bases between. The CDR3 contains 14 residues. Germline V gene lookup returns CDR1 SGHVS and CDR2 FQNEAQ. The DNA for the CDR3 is TGTGCCAGCAGCTTAGGCAGGGGTCTCTATGGCTACACCTTC. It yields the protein CASSLGRGLYGYTF.

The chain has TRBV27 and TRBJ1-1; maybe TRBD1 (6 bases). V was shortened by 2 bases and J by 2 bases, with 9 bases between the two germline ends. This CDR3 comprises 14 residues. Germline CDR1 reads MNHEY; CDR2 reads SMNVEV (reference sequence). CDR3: CASSLQGINTEAFF. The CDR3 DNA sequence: TGTGCCAGCAGTTTACAGGGGATAAACACTGAAGCTTTCTTT.

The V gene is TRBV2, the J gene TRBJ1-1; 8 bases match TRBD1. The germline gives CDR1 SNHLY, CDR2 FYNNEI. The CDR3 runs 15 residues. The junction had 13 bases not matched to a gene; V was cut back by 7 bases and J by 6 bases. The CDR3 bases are TGTGCCAGCAACCTCGCGTGGACAGGGATCCCTGAAGCTTTCTTT. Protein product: CASNLAWTGIPEAFF.

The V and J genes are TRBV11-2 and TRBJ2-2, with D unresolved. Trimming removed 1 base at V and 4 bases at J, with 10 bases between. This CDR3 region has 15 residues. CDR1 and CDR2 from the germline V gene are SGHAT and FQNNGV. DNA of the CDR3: TGTGCCAGCAGCTTAGTTGAGAGCCTCACCGGGGAGCTGTTTTTT. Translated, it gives CASSLVESLTGELFF.